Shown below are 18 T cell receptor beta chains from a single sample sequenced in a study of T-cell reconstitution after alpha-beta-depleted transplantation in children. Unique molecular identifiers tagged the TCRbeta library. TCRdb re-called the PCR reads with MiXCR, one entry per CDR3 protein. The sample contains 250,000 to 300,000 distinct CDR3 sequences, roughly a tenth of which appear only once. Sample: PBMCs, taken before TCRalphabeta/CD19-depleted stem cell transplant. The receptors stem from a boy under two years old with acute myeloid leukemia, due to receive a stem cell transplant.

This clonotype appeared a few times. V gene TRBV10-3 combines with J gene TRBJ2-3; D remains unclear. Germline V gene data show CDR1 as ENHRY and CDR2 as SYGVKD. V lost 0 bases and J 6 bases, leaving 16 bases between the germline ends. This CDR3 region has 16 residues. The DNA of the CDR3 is TGTGCCATCAGTGAGTCGCCCCCAAGTATCATCGATACGCAGTATTTT. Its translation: CAISESPPSIIDTQYF.

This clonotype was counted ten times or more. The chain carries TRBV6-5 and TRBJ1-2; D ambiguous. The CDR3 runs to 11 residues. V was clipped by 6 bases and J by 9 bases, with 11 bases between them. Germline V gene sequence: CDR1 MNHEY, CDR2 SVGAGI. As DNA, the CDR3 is TGTGCCAGCAGCCGAGCTGGACGCTACACCTTC. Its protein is CASSRAGRYTF.

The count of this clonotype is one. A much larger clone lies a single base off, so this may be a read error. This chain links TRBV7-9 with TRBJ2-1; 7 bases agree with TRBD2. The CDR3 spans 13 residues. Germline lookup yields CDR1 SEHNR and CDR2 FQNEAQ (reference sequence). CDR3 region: CASSQGLSNAQFF. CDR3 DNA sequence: TGTGCCAGCAGCCAGGGACTATCCAATGCGCAGTTCTTC.

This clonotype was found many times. The CDR3 loop is CASSQGWMDRYGYTF. The CDR3 DNA follows: TGTGCCAGCAGCCAAGGCTGGATGGATCGGTATGGCTACACCTTC. The rearrangement joins TRBV3-1 to TRBJ1-2; the D is unclear. Germline assignment: CDR1 LGHDT and CDR2 YNNKEL (reference sequence). V lost 1 base, J lost 5 bases, and 14 bases lay in between. The CDR3 extends over 15 amino acids.

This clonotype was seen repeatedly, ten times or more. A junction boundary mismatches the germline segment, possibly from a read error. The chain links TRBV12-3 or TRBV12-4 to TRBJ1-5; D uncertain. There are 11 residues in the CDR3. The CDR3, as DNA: TGTGCCAGCTCATTCGGTGCCGGGATGGATTTT. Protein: CASSFGAGMDF.

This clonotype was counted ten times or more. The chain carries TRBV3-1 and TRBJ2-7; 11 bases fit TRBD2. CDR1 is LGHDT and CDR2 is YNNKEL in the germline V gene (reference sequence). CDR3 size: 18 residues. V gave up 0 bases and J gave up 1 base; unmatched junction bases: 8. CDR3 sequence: CASSQDSLAGAGSYEQYF. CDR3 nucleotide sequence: TGTGCCAGCAGCCAAGATTCACTAGCGGGGGCCGGATCCTACGAGCAGTACTTC.

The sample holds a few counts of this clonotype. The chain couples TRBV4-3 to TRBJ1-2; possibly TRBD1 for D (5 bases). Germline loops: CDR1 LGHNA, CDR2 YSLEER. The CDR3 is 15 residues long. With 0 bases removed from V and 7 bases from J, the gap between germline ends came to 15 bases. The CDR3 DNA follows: TGCGCCAGCAGCCAAGATCCGGGAGGGGCTGGTGGCTACACCTTC. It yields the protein CASSQDPGGAGGYTF.

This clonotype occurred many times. The CDR3 bases are TGCGCCAGCAGCCCCGGCGGAGTAGATTCACCCCTCCACTTT. Amino acid sequence: CASSPGGVDSPLHF. The J gene is TRBJ1-6, the V gene TRBV5-1; D is unclear. This CDR3 has 14 residues. Germline V gene data show CDR1 as SGHRS and CDR2 as YFSETQ. V lost 4 bases and J 8 bases, leaving 13 bases between the germline ends.

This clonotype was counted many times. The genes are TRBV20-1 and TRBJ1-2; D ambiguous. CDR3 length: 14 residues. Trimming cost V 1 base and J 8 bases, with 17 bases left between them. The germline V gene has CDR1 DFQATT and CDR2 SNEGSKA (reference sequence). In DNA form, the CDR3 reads TGCAGTGCTAGAGGGGAGACCATTTTGCAGGGCTACACCTTC. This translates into CSARGETILQGYTF.

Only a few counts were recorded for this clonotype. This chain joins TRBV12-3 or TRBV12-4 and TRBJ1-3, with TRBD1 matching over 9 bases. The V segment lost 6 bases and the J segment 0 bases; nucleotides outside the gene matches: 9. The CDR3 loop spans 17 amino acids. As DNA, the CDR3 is TGTGCCAGCAGAGTCCCGGGACAGGGCAACTCTGGAAACACCATATATTTT. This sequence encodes CASRVPGQGNSGNTIYF.

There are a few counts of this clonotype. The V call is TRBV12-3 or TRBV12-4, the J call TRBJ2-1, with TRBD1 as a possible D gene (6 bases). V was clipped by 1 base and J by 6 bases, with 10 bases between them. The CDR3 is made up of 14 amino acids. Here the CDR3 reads CASSLGTVSNEQFF. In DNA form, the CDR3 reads TGTGCCAGCAGTTTAGGGACAGTCAGCAATGAGCAGTTCTTC.

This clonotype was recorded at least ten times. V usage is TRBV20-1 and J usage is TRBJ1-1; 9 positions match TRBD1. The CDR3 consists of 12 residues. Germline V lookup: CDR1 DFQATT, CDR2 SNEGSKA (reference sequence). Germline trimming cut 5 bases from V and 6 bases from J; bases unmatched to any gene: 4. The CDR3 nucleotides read TGCAGTGCTGAGGACAGGGGCGCTGAAGCTTTCTTT. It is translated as CSAEDRGAEAFF.

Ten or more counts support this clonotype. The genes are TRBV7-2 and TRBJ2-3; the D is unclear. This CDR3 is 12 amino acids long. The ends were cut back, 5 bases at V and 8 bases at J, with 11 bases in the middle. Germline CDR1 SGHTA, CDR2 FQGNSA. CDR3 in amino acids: CASSPRMGTQYF. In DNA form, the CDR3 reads TGTGCCAGCAGCCCCCGGATGGGTACGCAGTATTTT.

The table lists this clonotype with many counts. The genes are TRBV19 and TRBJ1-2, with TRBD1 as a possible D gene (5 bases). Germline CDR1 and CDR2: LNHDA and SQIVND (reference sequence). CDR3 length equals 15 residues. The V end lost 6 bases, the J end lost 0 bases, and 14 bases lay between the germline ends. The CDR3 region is CASSSLGATNYGYTF. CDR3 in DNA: TGTGCCAGTAGCTCCCTCGGGGCTACTAACTATGGCTACACCTTC.

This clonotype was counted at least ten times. CDR3 region: CASSLQGNEQFF. CDR3 coding DNA: TGTGCCAGCAGTCTACAGGGGAATGAGCAGTTCTTC. The chain links TRBV28 to TRBJ2-1, with 7 positions matching TRBD1. Losses at the gene ends were 5 bases for V and 7 bases for J; bases not matched to a gene: 2. The CDR3 runs 12 residues. The germline gives CDR1 MDHEN, CDR2 SYDVKM. Filled out from reference TRBV28 and TRBJ2-1, the complete variable domain reads DVKVTQSSRYLVKRTGEKVFLECVQDMDHENMFWYRQDPGLGLRLIYFSYDVKMKEKGDIPEGYSVSREKKERFSLILESASTNQTSMYLCASSLQGNEQFFGPGTRLTVL.

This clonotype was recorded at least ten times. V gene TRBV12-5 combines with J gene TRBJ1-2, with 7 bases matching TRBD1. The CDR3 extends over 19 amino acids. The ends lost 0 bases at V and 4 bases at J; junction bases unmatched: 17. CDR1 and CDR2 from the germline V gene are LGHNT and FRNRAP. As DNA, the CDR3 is TGTGCTAGTGGTTTGGTTCTCTTCCCGGAGGACAGGAAGGGCTATGGCTACACCTTC. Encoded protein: CASGLVLFPEDRKGYGYTF.

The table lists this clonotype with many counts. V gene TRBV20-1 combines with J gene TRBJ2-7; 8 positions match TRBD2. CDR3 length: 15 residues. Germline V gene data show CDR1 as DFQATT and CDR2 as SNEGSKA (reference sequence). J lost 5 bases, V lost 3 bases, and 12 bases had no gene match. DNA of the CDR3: TGCAGTGCTAGGGGAGCGGGAGAGGAAATAGACGAGCAGTACTTC. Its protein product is CSARGAGEEIDEQYF.

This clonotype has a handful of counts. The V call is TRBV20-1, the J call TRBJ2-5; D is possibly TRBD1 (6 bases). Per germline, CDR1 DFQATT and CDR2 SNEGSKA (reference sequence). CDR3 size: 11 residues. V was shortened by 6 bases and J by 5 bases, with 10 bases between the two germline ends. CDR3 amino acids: CSAQGFETQYF. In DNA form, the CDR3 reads TGCAGTGCCCAGGGGTTTGAGACCCAGTACTTC.